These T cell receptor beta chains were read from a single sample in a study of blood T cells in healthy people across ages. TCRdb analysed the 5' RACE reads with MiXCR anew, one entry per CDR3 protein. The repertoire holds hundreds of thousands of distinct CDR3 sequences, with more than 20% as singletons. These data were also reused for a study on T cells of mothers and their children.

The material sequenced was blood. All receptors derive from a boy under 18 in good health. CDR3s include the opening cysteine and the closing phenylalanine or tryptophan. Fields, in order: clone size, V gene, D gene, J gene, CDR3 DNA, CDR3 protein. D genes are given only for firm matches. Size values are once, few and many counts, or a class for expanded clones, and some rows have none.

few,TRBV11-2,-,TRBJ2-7,TGTGCCAGCACCATGCCCCGGGACATTTACTACGAGCAGTACTTC,CASTMPRDIYYEQYF
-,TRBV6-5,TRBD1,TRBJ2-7,TGTGCCAGCAGTCGACAGGGGACCAGGGGAGAGCAGTACTTC,CASSRQGTRGEQYF
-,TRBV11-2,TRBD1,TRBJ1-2,TGTGCCAGCAGCTTAGAGGGACAGGGGGCCCTCTATGGCTACACCTTC,CASSLEGQGALYGYTF
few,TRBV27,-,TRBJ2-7,TGTGCCAGCAGTGCCACCACAGGGAGCGACGAGCAGTACTTC,CASSATTGSDEQYF
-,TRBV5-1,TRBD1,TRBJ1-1,TGCGCCAGCAGCTGGGGGGTGGACAGGGTGAACACTGAAGCTTTCTTT,CASSWGVDRVNTEAFF
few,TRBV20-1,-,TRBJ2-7,TGCAGTGCTAGCAGGGGTGGTCTTGGGCAGTACTTC,CSASRGGLGQYF
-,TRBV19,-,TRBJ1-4,TGTGCCAGTAGTATTACCGACGACCCTGAAAAACTGTTTTTT,CASSITDDPEKLFF
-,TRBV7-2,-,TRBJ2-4,TGTGCCAGCAGCTCCGAAGCTCTAGCCAAAAACATTCAGTACTTC,CASSSEALAKNIQYF
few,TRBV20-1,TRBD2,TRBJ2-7,TGCAGTGCTGCCCTAGCGGGGGGGCTCCACGAGCAGTACTTC,CSAALAGGLHEQYF
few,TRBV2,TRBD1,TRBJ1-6,TGTGCCAGCAGTGCCCCACAGGGGCCAAATTCACCCCTCCACTTT,CASSAPQGPNSPLHF
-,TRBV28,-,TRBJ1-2,TGTGCCTTTGCGAGGAGGGGGGGCTATGGCTACACCTTC,CAFARRGGYGYTF